Each of the 29 T cell receptor beta chains below was sequenced from the same sample in a study of T-cell memory formation after mild COVID-19. TCRdb reanalysed the 5' RACE reads using MiXCR and keeps one entry per CDR3 protein. The sample has 450,000 or so distinct CDR3 sequences, 20% seen once. Sequenced input: PBMCs or a T cell subset sorted from them (not recorded which). The receptor set was obtained from an adult woman who had mild COVID-19 (a few samples of this study predate the infection). Cell type and time point are not known.

This clonotype came up a few times. The chain joins TRBV25-1 to TRBJ2-3; D might be TRBD1 or TRBD2, each matching 5 bases. The CDR3 spans 12 residues. V lost 10 bases, J lost 8 bases, and 16 bases lay in between. Germline CDR1 is MGHDK and CDR2 is SYGVNS. CDR3 DNA: TGTGCCACCGGGACCTTAGGGTCTACGCAGTATTTT. As protein: CATGTLGSTQYF.

This clonotype was seen more than once but under ten times. This chain links TRBV10-3 with TRBJ2-3, with D perhaps given as TRBD1 or TRBD2 (5 bases each). The V gene's germline CDR1 is ENHRY and CDR2 SYGVKD. Trimming took off 4 bases at V and 1 base at J, with 18 bases between the two ends. The CDR3 has 17 residues. In DNA form, the CDR3 reads TGTGCCATCAGTGGCCCCTCTTTTGTGGGGGGCACAGATACGCAGTATTTT. Amino acid sequence: CAISGPSFVGGTDTQYF.

This clonotype came up a few times. The chain employs TRBV5-1 and TRBJ2-5; 12 bases fit TRBD2. V lost 4 bases to trimming and J lost 7 bases; unmatched junction nucleotides: 8. Germline values: CDR1 SGHRS, CDR2 YFSETQ. The CDR3 covers 15 residues. The CDR3, as DNA: TGCGCCAGCAGCGCCAGACTAGCGGGAGAGGGGACCCAGTACTTC. It specifies CASSARLAGEGTQYF.

The chain joins TRBV5-1 to TRBJ1-5; possible D gene TRBD1, 6 bases. V was pared by 2 bases and J by 0 bases, with 12 bases between. Germline V lookup: CDR1 SGHRS, CDR2 YFSETQ. The CDR3 is 16 amino acids. The CDR3: CASSLAGDNSNQPQHF. For the CDR3, the DNA is TGCGCCAGCAGCTTAGCAGGGGATAATAGCAATCAGCCCCAGCATTTT. Complete variable domain (other parts from reference TRBV5-1 and TRBJ1-5): KAGVTQTPRYLIKTRGQQVTLSCSPISGHRSVSWYQQTPGQGLQFLFEYFSETQRNKGNFPGRFSGRQFSNSRSEMNVSTLELGDSALYLCASSLAGDNSNQPQHFGDGTRLSIL.

The table lists this clonotype with a few counts. V and J are TRBV12-3 or TRBV12-4 and TRBJ2-5; 14 bases map to TRBD2. This CDR3 contains 16 residues. V gave up 5 bases and J gave up 7 bases; unmatched junction bases: 9. The CDR3 here is CASSLGTSGGSGTQYF. In DNA, the CDR3 is TGTGCCAGCAGTCTAGGGACTAGCGGGGGATCTGGGACCCAGTACTTC.

The rearrangement joins TRBV19 to TRBJ2-1; D remains ambiguous. V gave up 5 bases and J gave up 2 bases, with 13 bases separating them. This CDR3 has 15 residues. Germline V gene data show CDR1 as LNHDA and CDR2 as SQIVND (reference sequence). CDR3 in DNA: TGTGCCAGTAGTGGGATAGCAGGTACCTACAATGAGCAGTTCTTC. Translation: CASSGIAGTYNEQFF.

This chain joins TRBV7-2 and TRBJ2-1; 8 bases align to TRBD2. V lost 1 base to trimming and J lost 12 bases; unmatched junction nucleotides: 5. The CDR3 length is 13 residues. In germline, CDR1 is SGHTA, CDR2 FQGNSA. In DNA, the CDR3 is TGTGCCAGCAGCTTAGACGGGGGGGCTGGGCAGTTCTTC. Translation gives CASSLDGGAGQFF. The full variable domain, its missing parts supplied by reference TRBV7-2 and TRBJ2-1, is GAGVSQSPSNKVTEKGKDVELRCDPISGHTALYWYRQSLGQGLEFLIYFQGNSAPDKSGLPSDRFSAERTGGSVSTLTIQRTQQEDSAVYLCASSLDGGAGQFFGPGTRLTVL.

A single count supports this clonotype. J is TRBJ2-7 and V is TRBV10-3, with TRBD2 matching 8 bases. The CDR3 has 15 residues. From germline, CDR1 is ENHRY and CDR2 SYGVKD. V was pared by 4 bases and J by 0 bases, with 5 bases of the junction left unmatched. Here the CDR3 DNA reads TGTGCCATCAGTGGGAGCGGGAGCCTCTCCTACGAGCAGTACTTC. Translation: CAISGSGSLSYEQYF.

This clonotype was detected only a few times. The chain joins TRBV27 to TRBJ2-1, with 9 bases matching TRBD2. V shed 1 base, J shed 5 bases, and the junction held 3 bases outside the gene matches. Germline loops: CDR1 MNHEY, CDR2 SMNVEV (reference sequence). This CDR3 is 15 amino acids long. CDR3 amino acids: CASSLYLAGNNEQFF. CDR3 nucleotides: TGTGCCAGCAGTTTATACCTAGCGGGGAACAATGAGCAGTTCTTC.

Only a few counts were recorded for this clonotype. The chain carries TRBV30 and TRBJ2-1; D remains ambiguous. Germline loops: CDR1 GTSNPN, CDR2 SVGIG (reference sequence). V gave up 0 bases and J gave up 1 base, with 7 bases separating them. The CDR3 contains 14 residues. The CDR3 nucleotides read TGTGCCTGGAGTGTGCGCGGATCCTACAATGAGCAGTTCTTC. Protein: CAWSVRGSYNEQFF.

The chain recombines TRBV9 with TRBJ2-1; 9 bases align to TRBD2. V shed 1 base, J shed 3 bases, and the junction held 2 bases outside the gene matches. The CDR3 extends over 15 amino acids. Germline CDR1 is SGDLS and CDR2 is YYNGEE. DNA for the CDR3: TGTGCCAGCAGCGTAACTAGCGGGCACTACAATGAGCAGTTCTTC. Translating it yields CASSVTSGHYNEQFF.

With respect to this clonotype: One end of the junction fails to match germline, which may point to a read error. The J gene is TRBJ1-4, the V gene TRBV4-1; 9 bases fit TRBD1. Germline assignment: CDR1 MGHRA and CDR2 YSYEKL. This CDR3 has 14 residues. The CDR3: CASRLTGGGEKLYF. CDR3 sequence (DNA): TGCGCCAGCAGACTTACAGGGGGCGGTGAAAAACTGTATTTT.

This clonotype was found a few times. J is TRBJ2-3 and V is TRBV27, with 10 bases matching TRBD2. This CDR3 is 14 amino acids long. Germline V gene data show CDR1 as MNHEY and CDR2 as SMNVEV (reference sequence). With 5 bases clipped from V and 4 bases from J, the junction kept 3 bases outside the gene matches. The CDR3 bases are TGTGCCAGCAGTCGGACTAGCGGAGCAGATACGCAGTATTTT. Translation: CASSRTSGADTQYF.

This clonotype occurred many times. V gene TRBV20-1 combines with J gene TRBJ2-7; 12 bases align to TRBD2. V lost 4 bases, J lost 2 bases, and 3 bases stayed unmatched. Looked up from germline, CDR1 is DFQATT and CDR2 is SNEGSKA (reference sequence). The CDR3 is 14 residues long. Written as DNA, the CDR3 is TGCAGTGCTAAATGGACTAGCGGGGCCTACGAGCAGTACTTC. This codes for CSAKWTSGAYEQYF.

This chain connects TRBV29-1 to TRBJ1-2; D perhaps matches TRBD1 (6 bases). Germline-derived CDR1 and CDR2 are SQVTM and ANQGSEA. The CDR3 runs 13 residues. The CDR3 loop is CSTWTATNYGYTF. CDR3 nucleotides: TGCAGTACCTGGACAGCTACTAACTATGGCTACACCTTC.

This chain connects TRBV9 to TRBJ2-6; D call uncertain. This CDR3 has 15 amino acids. The germline gives CDR1 SGDLS, CDR2 YYNGEE. Trimming cost V 0 bases and J 0 bases, with 4 bases left between them. The CDR3 region is CASSVDVSGANVLTF. For the CDR3, the DNA is TGTGCCAGCAGCGTAGATGTCTCTGGGGCCAACGTCCTGACTTTC.

This clonotype was detected many times. CDR3: CASRASGALSYNEQFF. CDR3 coding DNA: TGTGCCAGCAGAGCTAGCGGGGCCTTATCCTACAATGAGCAGTTCTTC. The chain combines TRBV12-3 or TRBV12-4 with TRBJ2-1, with TRBD2 identical over 9 bases. The length of the CDR3 is 16 residues. The V segment lost 6 bases and the J segment 1 base; nucleotides outside the gene matches: 7.

V and J are TRBV6-1 and TRBJ2-7; D gene uncertain. Trimming cost V 8 bases and J 2 bases, with 10 bases left between them. The germline V gene has CDR1 MNHNS and CDR2 SASEGT. There are 12 residues in the CDR3. The CDR3 reads CASPGAPYEQYF. The CDR3 DNA sequence: TGTGCCAGCCCAGGAGCACCCTACGAGCAGTACTTC.

The chain employs TRBV20-1 and TRBJ1-2; 7 bases match TRBD1. The CDR3 contains 11 residues. J lost 5 bases, V lost 6 bases, and 3 bases had no gene match. From germline, CDR1 is DFQATT and CDR2 SNEGSKA (reference sequence). For the CDR3, the DNA is TGCAGTGCGGGGACAGCTTATGGCTACACCTTC. Its protein product is CSAGTAYGYTF.

In regard to this clonotype: Germline and junction disagree at one end, which may indicate a read error. The chain joins TRBV7-7 to TRBJ2-7, with 11 positions matching TRBD1. CDR1 and CDR2 (germline): SSHAT, FNYEAQ (reference sequence). This CDR3 contains 18 residues. CDR3 coding DNA: TGTGCTAGCAGCTCCAGTGCCAGAGAGAACGGACAGGGGGCAGGGCAGTACTTC. Residues: CASSSSARENGQGAGQYF. Looking up the rest from reference TRBV7-7 and TRBJ2-7 gives the full variable domain: GAGVSQSPRYKVTKRGQDVTLRCDPISSHATLYWYQQALGQGPEFLTYFNYEAQPDKSGLPSDRFSAERPEGSISTLTIQRTEQRDSAMYRCASSSSARENGQGAGQYFGPGTRLTVT.

A few counts support this clonotype. This chain connects TRBV7-8 to TRBJ2-7; 7 bases map to TRBD2. With 2 bases clipped from V and 3 bases from J, the junction kept 13 bases outside the gene matches. CDR1 and CDR2 (germline): SGHVS, FQNEAQ. CDR3 length: 17 residues. The CDR3 loop is CASSLFGSLAESYEQYF. In DNA form, the CDR3 reads TGTGCCAGCAGCTTATTTGGTAGCCTAGCGGAGAGCTACGAGCAGTACTTC.

The chain has TRBV20-1 and TRBJ1-1; TRBD1 aligns across 7 bases. Germline loops: CDR1 DFQATT, CDR2 SNEGSKA (reference sequence). CDR3 length: 14 amino acids. The V and J ends lost 3 bases and 2 bases, in that order; junction bases with no gene match: 6. The CDR3: CSASRGELNTEAFF. In DNA form, the CDR3 reads TGCAGTGCTAGCAGGGGGGAGCTAAACACTGAAGCTTTCTTT.

The chain is built from TRBV12-3 or TRBV12-4 and TRBJ1-1, with D unclear. CDR3 size: 15 residues. V was clipped by 4 bases and J by 0 bases, with 12 bases between them. The CDR3 region is CASSSYGLMNTEAFF. CDR3 DNA: TGTGCCAGCAGTTCTTACGGGCTAATGAACACTGAAGCTTTCTTT.

This chain uses TRBV4-3 with TRBJ2-4; either TRBD1 or TRBD2 may supply D (5 bases each). Germline loops: CDR1 LGHNA, CDR2 YSLEER. V was clipped by 1 base and J by 2 bases, with 15 bases between them. The CDR3 totals 17 residues. For the CDR3, the DNA is TGCGCCAGCAGCCAAGTAATGGGGGTGTCGTCCAAAAACATTCAGTACTTC. Its translation is CASSQVMGVSSKNIQYF.

The rearrangement uses TRBV5-1 and TRBJ1-2; D is possibly TRBD1 (6 bases). The CDR3 has 14 residues. Germline values: CDR1 SGHRS, CDR2 YFSETQ. Trimming shortened V by 0 bases and J by 3 bases, and 9 bases separated the two germline ends. CDR3: CASSLAPGDYGYTF. The CDR3 nucleotides read TGCGCCAGCAGCTTGGCCCCAGGGGACTATGGCTACACCTTC.

This clonotype has more than one count but fewer than ten. This chain links TRBV24-1 with TRBJ2-3; possibly TRBD2 for D (6 bases). The CDR3 loop spans 16 amino acids. Germline V gene lookup returns CDR1 KGHDR and CDR2 SFDVKD. Trimming shortened V by 9 bases and J by 2 bases, and 20 bases separated the two germline ends. The CDR3 nucleotides read TGTGCCACCGGGTCCTCCCGGGACTTTTTCACAGATACGCAGTATTTT. It encodes CATGSSRDFFTDTQYF.

The chain links TRBV7-8 to TRBJ1-2, with a tentative D call TRBD1 (5 bases). Per germline, CDR1 SGHVS and CDR2 FQNEAQ. The CDR3 runs 15 residues. Trimming shortened V by 4 bases and J by 6 bases, and 18 bases separated the two germline ends. The CDR3 protein is CASSSSGRGSDGYTF. In DNA form, the CDR3 reads TGTGCCAGCAGCTCCAGCGGTCGGGGGTCGGATGGCTACACCTTC.

This chain uses TRBV5-5 with TRBJ2-1; 13 positions match TRBD2. V lost 7 bases and J lost 15; bases outside the gene matches: 10. The CDR3 is made up of 13 amino acids. Germline values: CDR1 SGHKS, CDR2 YYEKEE (reference sequence). The CDR3 bases are TGTGCCAGCGGCTCCCGGACTAGCGGGAGTTTGTTCTTC. It codes for CASGSRTSGSLFF.

This clonotype appeared a few times. This sequence joins TRBV20-1 and TRBJ2-7, with TRBD2 identical over 8 bases. CDR1 is DFQATT, CDR2 SNEGSKA, per germline (reference sequence). With V trimmed by 1 base and J by 6 bases, 8 bases remained unmatched. The CDR3 sequence is 14 residues long. The CDR3 is CSARAGGPSSEQYF. For the CDR3, the DNA is TGCAGTGCTAGAGCGGGAGGGCCCTCAAGCGAGCAGTACTTC.